The clone carrying this T cell receptor beta chain is deemed medium-sized. No antigen is known for it. The record originates from a study of liver allograft versus peripheral blood T cells. Study at large: Repertoires of T cell receptors in transplanted livers were compared with recipients' peripheral blood repertoires. Broader study findings: Reportedly, the T cell receptor repertoires present inside liver allografts differed from those in peripheral blood.

The CDR3 is 14 residues long. Germline loops: CDR1 KGHSH, CDR2 LQKENI. V gave up 11 bases and J gave up 0 bases, with 11 bases separating them. TCRdb analysed the reads with MiXCR anew, one entry per CDR3 protein. The table lists 10,000 or so distinct CDR3 sequences, around 20% of them singletons. The chain employs TRBV18 and TRBJ1-6, with D perhaps TRBD1 (6 bases). The source is a human patient who had a liver transplant. A share of the T cells may be of graft donor origin. The CDR3 nucleotides are TGTGCCTCCGCCAGGGGCTCCTATAATTCACCCCTCCACTTT. This translates into CASARGSYNSPLHF.